A single sample gave rise to the 32 T cell receptor beta chains below, sequenced in a study. TCRdb passed the RT-PCR reads through MiXCR, listing each CDR3 protein once. The table shows fewer than 800,000 distinct CDR3 sequences, with 13% to 15% occurring only once. The specimen was memory CD4+ T cells from blood. The receptors shown here come from a female donor in good health, serving as a healthy control.

The chain has TRBV9 and TRBJ1-3; D may be TRBD1 (5 bases). V lost 3 bases, J lost 4 bases, and 8 bases lay in between. Germline CDR1 reads SGDLS; CDR2 reads YYNGEE. This CDR3 region has 13 residues. The CDR3 nucleotides are TGTGCCAGCAGCGCCCACAGGGGAAACACCATATATTTT. Residues: CASSAHRGNTIYF.

The chain has TRBV12-3 or TRBV12-4 and TRBJ1-1, with D unclear. The CDR3 length is 13 residues. V lost 2 bases, J lost 5 bases, and 9 bases lay in between. CDR3 sequence (DNA): TGTGCCAGCAGTTTAACAGTGGTGACTGAAGCTTTCTTT. Residues: CASSLTVVTEAFF.

The chain is built from TRBV5-5 and TRBJ2-7; TRBD1 aligns across 7 bases. Germline loops: CDR1 SGHKS, CDR2 YYEKEE (reference sequence). CDR3 size: 13 residues. J gave up 6 bases and V 2 bases, and 5 bases lay outside the gene matches. The CDR3 reads CASSFDRVGEQYF. In nucleotides, the CDR3 is TGTGCCAGCAGCTTTGACAGGGTAGGCGAGCAGTACTTC.

CDR3 DNA: TGTGCCATCAGTGAGCAGCTAGCGGGGGGGGGTGAGCAGTTCTTC. Its translation: CAISEQLAGGGEQFF. V usage is TRBV10-3 and J usage is TRBJ2-1; 12 nucleotides match TRBD2. There are 15 residues in the CDR3. V shed 2 bases and J 9 bases; nucleotides not matched to a gene: 5. Per germline, CDR1 ENHRY and CDR2 SYGVKD.

This clonotype was counted between two and nine times. The chain has TRBV7-3 and TRBJ1-1; no clear D gene. Germline CDR1 and CDR2: SGHTA and FQGTGA. The CDR3 totals 13 residues. V was clipped by 5 bases and J by 2 bases, with 9 bases between them. The CDR3 sequence: CASSPSPNTEAFF. The CDR3 coding sequence is TGTGCCAGCAGCCCCAGCCCTAACACTGAAGCTTTCTTT.

This sequence joins TRBV5-4 and TRBJ2-5; TRBD1 is a possible D gene (6 bases). The V and J ends lost 2 bases and 5 bases respectively, with 16 bases between them. CDR3 size: 15 residues. Germline V gives CDR1 SGHNT, CDR2 YYREEE (reference sequence). CDR3 residues: CASSFTGITGETQYF. CDR3 in DNA: TGTGCCAGCAGCTTTACCGGCATTACAGGGGAGACCCAGTACTTC.

A few counts support this clonotype. V and J are TRBV12-3 or TRBV12-4 and TRBJ2-5; 7 bases are shared with TRBD1. Trimming at V came to 6 bases and at J to 5 bases, leaving 9 bases not matched to a gene. There are 14 residues in the CDR3. CDR3 in DNA: TGTGCCAGCAGCCCAGGGGGTTTGTTTGAGACCCAGTACTTC. Amino acid sequence: CASSPGGLFETQYF.

The chain recombines TRBV20-1 with TRBJ1-1, with D unresolved. Germline assignment: CDR1 DFQATT and CDR2 SNEGSKA (reference sequence). The V and J ends lost 2 bases and 1 base respectively, with 11 bases between them. The CDR3 is made up of 14 amino acids. The CDR3 DNA follows: TGCAGTGCTAGATTATTACAGACGAACACTGAAGCTTTCTTT. This gives the protein CSARLLQTNTEAFF.

This clonotype was seen only once. This may stem from a read error, because a much larger clone lies one nucleotide away. V is TRBV6-2 or TRBV6-3 and J is TRBJ2-3, with D possibly being TRBD1 (5 bases). Germline V gives CDR1 MNHEY, CDR2 SVGEGT. There are 16 residues in the CDR3. The V end lost 0 bases, the J end lost 4 bases, and 14 bases lay between the germline ends. The CDR3 protein is CASSYSRQGPADTQYF. CDR3 coding DNA: TGTGCCAGCAGTTACTCACGGCAGGGCCCAGCAGATACGCAGTATTTT.

This clonotype was observed a few times. The V and J genes are TRBV14 and TRBJ1-2, with unresolved D. This CDR3 has 13 residues. Germline CDR1 SGHDN, CDR2 FVKESK. Trimming removed 4 bases at V and 2 bases at J, with 8 bases between. Here the CDR3 DNA reads TGTGCCAGCAGCCCGCAGACCAACTATGGCTACACCTTC. Translation: CASSPQTNYGYTF.

The chain carries TRBV5-6 and TRBJ2-3; D is ambiguous. Germline CDR1 SGHDT, CDR2 YYEEEE. The CDR3 totals 11 residues. The germline V and J ends were trimmed by 3 bases and 11 bases, with 10 bases remaining between them. For the CDR3, the DNA is TGTGCCAGCAGCTGGAACTGGGAGCAGTATTTT. This encodes CASSWNWEQYF.

This clonotype was seen a handful of times. The chain couples TRBV20-1 to TRBJ1-6; TRBD1 matches 8 bases. The junction had 6 bases not matched to a gene; V was cut back by 4 bases and J by 7 bases. Germline CDR1 reads DFQATT; CDR2 reads SNEGSKA (reference sequence). This CDR3 region has 14 residues. Here the CDR3 DNA reads TGCAGTGCTAACCGGGACAGGAAAAATTCACCCCTCCACTTT. Residues: CSANRDRKNSPLHF.

This clonotype was detected a few times. The V and J genes are TRBV20-1 and TRBJ2-1; D is undetermined. The CDR3 length is 12 residues. From germline, CDR1 is DFQATT and CDR2 SNEGSKA (reference sequence). Deletions cut 1 base from V and 8 bases from J, with 9 bases between. The CDR3: CSARGLYDEQFF. The CDR3 DNA follows: TGCAGTGCTAGAGGACTTTACGATGAGCAGTTCTTC.

The count of this clonotype is one. V is TRBV25-1 and J is TRBJ2-3; 11 bases are shared with TRBD1. Germline CDR1 reads MGHDK; CDR2 reads SYGVNS. V shed 5 bases, J shed 3 bases, and the junction held 7 bases outside the gene matches. This CDR3 region has 16 residues. CDR3 nucleotides: TGTGCCAGCAGTCCCGGGACAGGGGGATTTACAGATACGCAGTATTTT. Translation gives CASSPGTGGFTDTQYF.

This clonotype was seen repeatedly, ten times or more. The chain links TRBV18 to TRBJ1-3, with D tentatively TRBD1 (5 bases). The length of the CDR3 is 13 residues. Germline CDR1 is KGHSH and CDR2 is LQKENI. V dropped 8 bases and J dropped 4 bases, with 12 bases sitting between them. Here the CDR3 reads CASNGDVGNTIYF. The CDR3 DNA sequence: TGTGCCAGCAACGGGGACGTCGGAAACACCATATATTTT. The full variable domain, completed using reference TRBV18 and TRBJ1-3, is NAGVMQNPRHLVRRRGQEARLRCSPMKGHSHVYWYRQLPEEGLKFMVYLQKENIIDESGMPKERFSAEFPKEGPSILRIQQVVRGDSAAYFCASNGDVGNTIYFGEGSWLTVV.

The chain joins TRBV7-2 to TRBJ2-2, with 7 nucleotides matching TRBD1. V lost 8 bases, J lost 0 bases, and 6 bases stayed unmatched. From germline, CDR1 is SGHTA and CDR2 FQGNSA. The CDR3 is 15 residues long. CDR3 residues: CASGPGTANTGELFF. CDR3 nucleotide sequence: TGTGCCAGCGGCCCCGGGACAGCGAACACCGGGGAGCTGTTTTTT.

This clonotype turned up a few times. The chain combines TRBV6-6 with TRBJ1-4; TRBD1 might be the D (5 bases). V was trimmed by 4 bases and J by 6 bases, leaving 15 bases between them. The CDR3 runs to 15 residues. Germline assignment: CDR1 MNHNY and CDR2 SVGAGI (reference sequence). CDR3 residues: CASSWNQGGDEKLFF. DNA for the CDR3: TGTGCCAGCAGTTGGAACCAGGGCGGGGATGAAAAACTGTTTTTT.

The J gene is TRBJ2-7, the V gene TRBV6-5; D uncertain. Germline V gene data show CDR1 as MNHEY and CDR2 as SVGAGI. The length of the CDR3 is 13 residues. V was clipped by 5 bases and J by 0 bases, with 8 bases between them. This CDR3 reads CASSRVGSYEQYF. The CDR3 nucleotides read TGTGCCAGCAGTCGGGTCGGCTCCTACGAGCAGTACTTC.

The rearrangement joins TRBV7-2 to TRBJ1-4; the match to TRBD1 covers 9 bases. From germline, CDR1 is SGHTA and CDR2 FQGNSA. This CDR3 is 15 amino acids long. The trim removed 3 bases at V and 5 bases at J, leaving 4 bases unmatched. The CDR3 DNA is TGTGCCAGCAGCTTGGACAGGGGACTAAATGAAAAACTGTTTTTT. Its translation: CASSLDRGLNEKLFF. The complete variable domain, with remaining parts taken from reference TRBV7-2 and TRBJ1-4, reads GAGVSQSPSNKVTEKGKDVELRCDPISGHTALYWYRQSLGQGLEFLIYFQGNSAPDKSGLPSDRFSAERTGGSVSTLTIQRTQQEDSAVYLCASSLDRGLNEKLFFGSGTQLSVL.

This clonotype was seen more than once but under ten times. This sequence joins TRBV24-1 and TRBJ2-3; D is possibly TRBD1 (6 bases). CDR1 is KGHDR and CDR2 is SFDVKD in the germline V gene. Trimming cost V 1 base and J 4 bases, with 14 bases left between them. The CDR3 is 16 amino acids. CDR3 loop: CATSDLGRGKADTQYF. CDR3 bases: TGTGCCACCAGTGATTTAGGCAGGGGCAAGGCAGATACGCAGTATTTT.

The chain couples TRBV9 to TRBJ1-2, with 11 bases identical to TRBD1. Unmatched junction bases numbered 3, after V lost 3 bases and J lost 2 bases. This CDR3 region has 15 residues. CDR1 and CDR2 (germline): SGDLS, YYNGEE. CDR3 region: CASSGTGGGNYGYTF. The CDR3 region has the DNA TGTGCCAGCAGCGGGACAGGGGGCGGGAACTATGGCTACACCTTC.

Comments on this clonotype: This may stem from a read error, because a much larger clone lies one nucleotide away. The rearrangement joins TRBV20-1 to TRBJ1-1; 8 positions agree with TRBD1. The V and J ends lost 5 bases and 7 bases, in that order; junction bases with no gene match: 9. The CDR3 is 13 amino acids. Germline V gene lookup returns CDR1 DFQATT and CDR2 SNEGSKA (reference sequence). As DNA, the CDR3 is TGCAGTGCTTCGGGACAGGTAGACGGTGAAGCTTTCTTT. This sequence encodes CSASGQVDGEAFF.

This clonotype was seen a few times. The chain couples TRBV6-5 to TRBJ2-7, with 7 bases that match TRBD1. V gave up 7 bases and J gave up 2 bases; unmatched junction bases: 8. The CDR3 consists of 14 residues. The V gene's germline CDR1 is MNHEY and CDR2 SVGAGI. The CDR3 nucleotides read TGTGCCAGCACCTCGAGGACAGGAACCTACGAGCAGTACTTC. Its protein product is CASTSRTGTYEQYF.

The V and J genes are TRBV12-3 or TRBV12-4 and TRBJ1-5; 11 positions match TRBD1. The CDR3 is 19 amino acids. Unmatched junction bases numbered 12, after V lost 5 bases and J lost 0 bases. Here the CDR3 reads CASSLFGQGASYSNQPQHF. CDR3 coding DNA: TGTGCCAGCAGTCTCTTCGGACAGGGGGCTTCTTATAGCAATCAGCCCCAGCATTTT.

This clonotype came up many times. Its ends do not fully match the called genes, so a read error is possible. This chain connects TRBV7-7 to TRBJ2-1; D gene ambiguous. CDR1 and CDR2 from the germline V gene are SSHAT and FNYEAQ (reference sequence). The CDR3 is made up of 12 amino acids. The CDR3 DNA is TGTGCTAGCAGCCCCCTCAAGGATGAGCAGTTCTTC. It codes for CASSPLKDEQFF.

There are a few counts of this clonotype. V and J are TRBV7-2 and TRBJ1-2, with D possibly matching TRBD1 (5 bases). This CDR3 has 17 residues. Per the germline V gene, CDR1 is SGHTA and CDR2 is FQGNSA. V was shortened by 1 base and J by 6 bases, with 21 bases between the two germline ends. CDR3 sequence: CASSLVGGAGGRNGYTF. CDR3 in DNA: TGTGCCAGCAGCTTAGTTGGCGGGGCAGGCGGCAGGAATGGCTACACCTTC.

The table lists this clonotype with a few counts. The V gene is TRBV12-3 or TRBV12-4, the J gene TRBJ2-2; TRBD2 aligns across 9 bases. CDR3 length: 16 residues. Losses at the gene ends were 5 bases for V and 5 bases for J; bases not matched to a gene: 9. The CDR3: CASSPQISGSTGELFF. The CDR3 bases are TGTGCCAGCAGTCCCCAGATTAGCGGGAGTACCGGGGAGCTGTTTTTT.

This clonotype was seen at least ten times. The V and J genes are TRBV5-6 and TRBJ2-2, with a possible D match to TRBD2 (6 bases). The CDR3 is made up of 16 amino acids. V was clipped by 2 bases and J by 8 bases, with 19 bases between them. CDR1 is SGHDT, CDR2 YYEEEE, per germline. The CDR3 loop reads CASSFDGTPIVGELFF. The CDR3 DNA reads TGTGCCAGCAGCTTTGATGGGACTCCAATAGTTGGGGAGCTGTTTTTT.

This clonotype was seen ten or more times. The chain recombines TRBV29-1 with TRBJ1-5, with TRBD1 identical over 8 bases. Germline V gene data show CDR1 as SQVTM and CDR2 as ANQGSEA. CDR3 length equals 15 residues. Trimming took 6 bases from V and 7 from J; bases not matched to a gene: 14. CDR3 coding DNA: TGCAGCGTCGTAGATCAGGGGGCATCCAGACAGCCCCAGCATTTT. Its protein is CSVVDQGASRQPQHF.

The CDR3 here is CASSLEPGQNYGYTF. The CDR3 bases are TGCGCCAGCAGCTTGGAACCGGGACAGAACTATGGCTACACCTTC. The chain carries TRBV5-1 and TRBJ1-2, with 7 bases lining up with TRBD1. Germline CDR1 reads SGHRS; CDR2 reads YFSETQ. The CDR3 length is 15 residues. J gave up 2 bases and V 0 bases, and 4 bases lay outside the gene matches.

This clonotype was seen a handful of times. The chain recombines TRBV3-1 with TRBJ1-6; weak D call: TRBD1 (5 bases). This CDR3 region has 14 residues. Between the trimmed V and J ends, which lost 1 base and 9 bases, there was a span of 10 bases. The germline gives CDR1 LGHDT, CDR2 YNNKEL (reference sequence). The CDR3 nucleotides are TGTGCCAGCAGCCAAGCAGGGTATGGTTCACCCCTCCACTTT. It codes for CASSQAGYGSPLHF.

This clonotype was seen ten or more times. The V and J genes are TRBV10-3 and TRBJ1-5; a weak D match, TRBD1 (6 bases). The CDR3 is made up of 15 amino acids. The germline gives CDR1 ENHRY, CDR2 SYGVKD. V was pared by 6 bases and J by 0 bases, with 12 bases between. CDR3 amino acids: CAISNGQNSNQPQHF. The CDR3 nucleotides are TGTGCCATCAGCAATGGACAGAATAGCAATCAGCCCCAGCATTTT.